The 21 T cell receptor beta chains listed next were all sequenced from one sample in a study of blood T cells in healthy people across ages. Sample-barcoded 5' priming and a J-beta primer mix drove a second PCR of roughly 7 to 11 cycles. TCRdb called the 5' RACE reads again in MiXCR, with one record for every CDR3 protein. The table lists 800,000 or so distinct CDR3 sequences, under 80% of them singletons. The source material was blood. The receptors were gathered from a man under 40 in good health.

This clonotype was observed a handful of times. The chain has TRBV20-1 and TRBJ2-4, with D perhaps matching TRBD1 (6 bases). V was clipped by 0 bases and J by 2 bases, with 23 bases between them. The CDR3 is 19 amino acids. Germline CDR1 DFQATT, CDR2 SNEGSKA (reference sequence). The CDR3 DNA reads TGCAGTGCTAGAGATTTGATCGGGCAGGGGCTCGGACCCAAAAACATTCAGTACTTC. Translating gives CSARDLIGQGLGPKNIQYF.

The chain employs TRBV10-3 and TRBJ2-3, with D uncertain. Deletions cut 3 bases from V and 2 bases from J, with 3 bases between. This CDR3 comprises 12 residues. Germline V gene data show CDR1 as ENHRY and CDR2 as SYGVKD. The CDR3 reads CAISEDTDTQYF. The CDR3 DNA follows: TGTGCCATCAGTGAAGACACAGATACGCAGTATTTT.

The chain uses TRBV5-1 and TRBJ1-2; perhaps TRBD1 as D (5 bases). CDR3 size: 14 residues. Looked up from germline, CDR1 is SGHRS and CDR2 is YFSETQ. The germline V and J ends were trimmed by 1 base and 4 bases, with 11 bases remaining between them. The CDR3: CASSLRQGSYGYTF. CDR3 nucleotides: TGCGCCAGCAGCTTGAGGCAGGGTTCCTATGGCTACACCTTC. Full variable domain (outside the CDR3, taken from reference TRBV5-1 and TRBJ1-2): KAGVTQTPRYLIKTRGQQVTLSCSPISGHRSVSWYQQTPGQGLQFLFEYFSETQRNKGNFPGRFSGRQFSNSRSEMNVSTLELGDSALYLCASSLRQGSYGYTFGSGTRLTVV.

This chain links TRBV14 with TRBJ1-5; D is unresolved. The CDR3 is 14 amino acids. CDR1 is SGHDN, CDR2 FVKESK, per germline. Trimming took off 0 bases at V and 5 bases at J, with 8 bases between the two ends. In DNA form, the CDR3 reads TGTGCCAGCAGCCAAGAAAGGTGGGATCAGCCCCAGCATTTT. Residues: CASSQERWDQPQHF.

The chain joins TRBV6-2 or TRBV6-3 to TRBJ2-1; D possibly corresponds to TRBD2 (6 bases). The CDR3 is 14 amino acids. V was pared by 5 bases and J by 3 bases, with 11 bases between. The germline V gene encodes CDR1 MNHEY and CDR2 SVGEGT. CDR3 in amino acids: CASSPSSVYNEQFF. CDR3 DNA sequence: TGTGCCAGCAGTCCGTCTAGCGTCTACAATGAGCAGTTCTTC.

The chain couples TRBV4-2 to TRBJ2-3; 10 bases line up with TRBD2. After removal of 1 base from V and 4 bases from J, the junction contained 17 bases not matched to a gene. The CDR3 is made up of 20 amino acids. Looked up from germline, CDR1 is LGHNA and CDR2 is YNFKEQ. In DNA form, the CDR3 reads TGTGCCAGCAGCCAAGTGCAAGGAGCGGGGGGGACGCACGGTCCAGATACGCAGTATTTT. It encodes CASSQVQGAGGTHGPDTQYF.

This chain connects TRBV18 to TRBJ2-3; perhaps TRBD2 as D (5 bases). CDR3 size: 16 residues. The V and J ends lost 0 bases and 0 bases respectively, with 10 bases between them. Germline V gene sequence: CDR1 KGHSH, CDR2 LQKENI. The CDR3 DNA reads as TGTGCCAGCTCACCACCCGGGGTTGTTAGCACAGATACGCAGTATTTT. Translation: CASSPPGVVSTDTQYF.

The V call is TRBV25-1, the J call TRBJ1-5; D not resolved. The CDR3 loop spans 8 amino acids. CDR1 MGHDK and CDR2 SYGVNS come from the germline V gene. V was trimmed by 6 bases and J by 11 bases, leaving 2 bases between them. The CDR3 is CASRAQHF. The DNA of the CDR3 is TGTGCCAGCAGAGCCCAGCATTTT. The full variable domain, with the rest looked up from reference TRBV25-1 and TRBJ1-5, is EADIYQTPRYLVIGTGKKITLECSQTMGHDKMYWYQQDPGMELHLIHYSYGVNSTEKGDLSSESTVSRIRTEHFPLTLESARPSHTSQYLCASRAQHFGDGTRLSIL.

This clonotype showed up just a few times. The chain combines TRBV6-5 with TRBJ2-7; 9 bases align to TRBD1. Germline V gene sequence: CDR1 MNHEY, CDR2 SVGAGI. Trimming at V came to 7 bases and at J to 5 bases, leaving 9 bases not matched to a gene. The CDR3 is made up of 14 amino acids. This CDR3 is CASTKTGGGDEQYF. In DNA, the CDR3 is TGTGCCAGCACCAAAACAGGGGGCGGCGACGAGCAGTACTTC.

The chain is built from TRBV11-3 and TRBJ2-1, with 11 nucleotides matching TRBD1. V gave up 5 bases and J gave up 2 bases; unmatched junction bases: 14. The CDR3 length is 19 residues. Germline CDR1 SGHNT, CDR2 YENEEA. The CDR3 here is CASSLGVGTGGGTYNEQFF. In DNA, the CDR3 is TGTGCCAGCAGCCTAGGCGTCGGGACAGGGGGGGGGACCTACAATGAGCAGTTCTTC.

The V gene is TRBV28, the J gene TRBJ2-1, with 10 bases fitting TRBD2. The V and J ends lost 5 bases and 9 bases, in that order; junction bases with no gene match: 19. Germline loops: CDR1 MDHEN, CDR2 SYDVKM. The CDR3 extends over 18 amino acids. The chain's CDR3 is CASSQISASGGRHGEQFF. As DNA, the CDR3 is TGTGCCAGCAGTCAAATTTCGGCTAGCGGGGGTCGACATGGTGAGCAGTTCTTC.

This rearrangement joins TRBV7-2 to TRBJ2-5, with TRBD2 identical over 8 bases. With the DNA end fitting TRBJ2-7 better, the J assignment may be wrong. The CDR3 is 16 residues long. The germline V gene has CDR1 SGHTA and CDR2 FQGNSA. The CDR3 loop reads CASSLVAAELADEQYF. In nucleotides, the CDR3 is TGTGCCAGCAGCTTAGTAGCGGCGGAACTAGCGGACGAGCAGTACTTC.

The V and J genes are TRBV4-2 and TRBJ2-3, with 10 bases lining up with TRBD2. The CDR3 consists of 18 residues. Trimming took 5 bases from V and 2 from J; bases not matched to a gene: 13. From germline, CDR1 is LGHNA and CDR2 YNFKEQ. CDR3 in DNA: TGTGCCAGCAGCGAAACCCCTAGCGGGGGCCTGAACACAGATACGCAGTATTTT. Translated: CASSETPSGGLNTDTQYF.

The sample holds one count of this clonotype. V usage is TRBV29-1 and J usage is TRBJ1-2; D gene unclear. The CDR3 extends over 12 amino acids. V lost 1 base, J lost 8 bases, and 11 bases lay in between. Germline V gene sequence: CDR1 SQVTM, CDR2 ANQGSEA. CDR3 sequence: CSVEVSRRGYTF. CDR3 bases: TGCAGCGTTGAAGTCTCCAGGAGAGGCTACACCTTC.

The chain links TRBV3-1 to TRBJ1-6; 7 bases are a match to TRBD1. V dropped 4 bases and J dropped 8; count of bases not matched to a gene: 11. The CDR3 length is 16 residues. Germline loops: CDR1 LGHDT, CDR2 YNNKEL (reference sequence). The CDR3 nucleotides read TGTGCCAGCAGCCCAATCACCGGGACAGTCGATTCACCCCTCCACTTT. Residues: CASSPITGTVDSPLHF.

V usage is TRBV29-1 and J usage is TRBJ2-5, with 8 bases matching TRBD1. The CDR3 sequence is 13 residues long. Trimming removed 7 bases from V and 4 bases from J; junction bases left unmatched: 8. Germline V gene lookup returns CDR1 SQVTM and CDR2 ANQGSEA. CDR3 residues: CSAVPDRVETQYF. The CDR3 DNA sequence: TGCAGCGCTGTACCGGACAGGGTAGAGACCCAGTACTTC. Full variable domain (missing parts from reference TRBV29-1 and TRBJ2-5): SAVISQKPSRDICQRGTSLTIQCQVDSQVTMMFWYRQQPGQSLTLIATANQGSEATYESGFVIDKFPISRPNLTFSTLTVSNMSPEDSSIYLCSAVPDRVETQYFGPGTRLLVL.

This sequence joins TRBV6-2 or TRBV6-3 and TRBJ2-1; TRBD2 might be the D (5 bases). The CDR3 has 17 amino acids. V dropped 2 bases and J dropped 8 bases, with 22 bases sitting between them. The germline V gene has CDR1 MNHEY and CDR2 SVGEGT. CDR3: CASSYHYRTRIGDEQFF. CDR3 sequence (DNA): TGTGCCAGCAGTTACCACTATAGGACTCGAATAGGCGATGAGCAGTTCTTC.

The chain carries TRBV7-9 and TRBJ2-7, with D possibly matching TRBD2 (6 bases). The J call may be mistaken, given a closer DNA end match to TRBJ2-5. The germline CDR1 and CDR2 sequences are SEHNR and FQNEAQ (reference sequence). The CDR3 sequence is 15 residues long. The CDR3 DNA is TGTGCCAGCAGCCGAGGGTCGACAAGCGGGGAGACCCAGTACTTC. Translated: CASSRGSTSGETQYF.

The chain is built from TRBV9 and TRBJ2-1; TRBD1 matches 8 bases. The CDR3 runs to 14 residues. The junction had 7 bases not matched to a gene; V was cut back by 5 bases and J by 6 bases. Looked up from germline, CDR1 is SGDLS and CDR2 is YYNGEE. In DNA form, the CDR3 reads TGTGCCAGCAGTGCTCTGGACAGGGTCAATGAGCAGTTCTTC. Translation: CASSALDRVNEQFF.

The J gene is TRBJ1-5, the V gene TRBV9; 8 bases align to TRBD1. The J segment lost 6 bases and the V segment lost 3 bases, leaving 8 bases of the junction unmatched. The V gene's germline CDR1 is SGDLS and CDR2 YYNGEE. This CDR3 is 15 amino acids long. The chain's CDR3 is CASSGTDRAGQPQHF. The CDR3 region has the DNA TGTGCCAGCAGCGGGACGGACAGGGCGGGTCAGCCCCAGCATTTT.

This clonotype was picked up a small number of times. The chain recombines TRBV12-3 or TRBV12-4 with TRBJ2-2; possible D gene TRBD2, 5 bases. This CDR3 comprises 15 residues. With 3 bases removed from V and 1 base from J, the gap between germline ends came to 9 bases. CDR3 DNA sequence: TGTGCCAGCAGTTTGAGAGCGGAGAACACCGGGGAGCTGTTTTTT. As protein: CASSLRAENTGELFF.